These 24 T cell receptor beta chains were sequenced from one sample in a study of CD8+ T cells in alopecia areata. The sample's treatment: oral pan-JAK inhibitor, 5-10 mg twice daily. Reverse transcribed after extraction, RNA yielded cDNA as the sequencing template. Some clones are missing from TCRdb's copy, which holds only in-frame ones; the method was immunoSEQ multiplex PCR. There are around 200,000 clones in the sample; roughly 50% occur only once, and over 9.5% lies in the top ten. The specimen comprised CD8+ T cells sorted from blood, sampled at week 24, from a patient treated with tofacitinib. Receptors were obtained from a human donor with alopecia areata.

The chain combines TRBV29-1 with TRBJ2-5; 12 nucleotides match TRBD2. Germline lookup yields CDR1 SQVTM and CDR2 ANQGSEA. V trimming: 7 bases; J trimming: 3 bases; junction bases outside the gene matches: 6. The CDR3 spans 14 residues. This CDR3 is CSGTRLAGEETQYF. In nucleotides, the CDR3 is TGCAGCGGCACCCGACTAGCGGGGGAAGAGACCCAGTACTTC.

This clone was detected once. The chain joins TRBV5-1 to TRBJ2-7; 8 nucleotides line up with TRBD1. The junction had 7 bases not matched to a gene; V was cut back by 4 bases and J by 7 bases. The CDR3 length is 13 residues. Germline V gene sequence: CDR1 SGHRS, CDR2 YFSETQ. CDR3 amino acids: CASSEDRDSEQYF. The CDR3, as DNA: TGCGCCAGCAGCGAGGACAGGGATAGTGAGCAGTACTTC.

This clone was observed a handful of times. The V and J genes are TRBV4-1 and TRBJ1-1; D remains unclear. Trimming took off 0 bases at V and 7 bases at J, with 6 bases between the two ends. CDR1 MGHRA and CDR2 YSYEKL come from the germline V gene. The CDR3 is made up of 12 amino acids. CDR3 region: CASSQDRNEAFF. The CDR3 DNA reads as TGCGCCAGCAGCCAAGATAGGAATGAAGCTTTCTTT.

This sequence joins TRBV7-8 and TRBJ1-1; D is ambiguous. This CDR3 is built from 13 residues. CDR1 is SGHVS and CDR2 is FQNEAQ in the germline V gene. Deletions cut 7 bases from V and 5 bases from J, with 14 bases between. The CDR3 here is CASTTSRGTEAFF. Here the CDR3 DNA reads TGTGCCAGCACCACGAGTCGAGGAACTGAAGCTTTCTTT. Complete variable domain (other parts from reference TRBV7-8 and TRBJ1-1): GAGVSQSPRYKVAKRGQDVALRCDPISGHVSLFWYQQALGQGPEFLTYFQNEAQLDKSGLPSDRFFAERPEGSVSTLKIQRTQQEDSAVYLCASTTSRGTEAFFGQGTRLTVV.

The CDR3 is CATGGLAGITDTQYF. The CDR3 DNA reads TGTGCCACAGGCGGACTAGCGGGGATTACAGATACGCAGTATTTT. The V gene is TRBV15, the J gene TRBJ2-3, with 12 bases matching TRBD2. CDR1 and CDR2 (germline): LNHNV, YYDKDF (reference sequence). V gave up 9 bases and J gave up 3 bases; unmatched junction bases: 7. The CDR3 is 15 residues long.

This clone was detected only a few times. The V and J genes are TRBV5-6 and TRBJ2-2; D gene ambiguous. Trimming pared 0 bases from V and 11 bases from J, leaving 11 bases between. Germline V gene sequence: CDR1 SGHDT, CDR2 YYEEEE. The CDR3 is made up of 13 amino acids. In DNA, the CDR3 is TGTGCCAGCAGCTTGGGCTCGCTCTACGAGCTGTTTTTT. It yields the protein CASSLGSLYELFF.

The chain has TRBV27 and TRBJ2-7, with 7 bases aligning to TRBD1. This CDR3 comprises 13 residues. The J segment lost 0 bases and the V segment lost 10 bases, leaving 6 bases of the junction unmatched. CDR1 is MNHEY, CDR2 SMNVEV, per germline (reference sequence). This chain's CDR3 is CAIADRSSYEQYF. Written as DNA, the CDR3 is TGTGCCATTGCGGACAGGAGCTCCTACGAGCAGTACTTC.

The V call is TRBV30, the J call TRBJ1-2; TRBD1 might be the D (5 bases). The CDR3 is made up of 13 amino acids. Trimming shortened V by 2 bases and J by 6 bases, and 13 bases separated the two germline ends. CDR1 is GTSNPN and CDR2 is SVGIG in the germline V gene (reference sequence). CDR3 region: CAWSFRDRDGYTF. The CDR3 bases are TGTGCCTGGAGTTTCAGGGATCGGGATGGCTACACCTTC. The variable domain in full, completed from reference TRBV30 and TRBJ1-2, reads SQTIHQWPATLVQPVGSPLSLECTVEGTSNPNLYWYRQAAGRGLQLLFYSVGIGQISSEVPQNLSASRPQDRQFILSSKKLLLSDSGFYLCAWSFRDRDGYTFGSGTRLTVV.

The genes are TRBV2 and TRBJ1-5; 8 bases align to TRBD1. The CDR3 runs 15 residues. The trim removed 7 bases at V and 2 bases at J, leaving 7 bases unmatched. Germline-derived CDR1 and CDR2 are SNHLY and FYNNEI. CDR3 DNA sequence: TGTGCCAGCACCAGGGGGCGAGAAGGCAATCAGCCCCAGCATTTT. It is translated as CASTRGREGNQPQHF.

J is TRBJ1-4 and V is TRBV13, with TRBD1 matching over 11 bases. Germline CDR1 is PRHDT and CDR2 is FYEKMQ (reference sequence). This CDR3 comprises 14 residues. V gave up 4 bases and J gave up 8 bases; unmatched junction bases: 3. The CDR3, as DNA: TGTGCCAGCAGCTGGACAGGGGGCGAAGAAAAACTGTTTTTT. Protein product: CASSWTGGEEKLFF. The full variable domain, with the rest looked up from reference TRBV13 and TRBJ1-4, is AAGVIQSPRHLIKEKRETATLKCYPIPRHDTVYWYQQGPGQDPQFLISFYEKMQSDKGSIPDRFSAQQFSDYHSELNMSSLELGDSALYFCASSWTGGEEKLFFGSGTQLSVL.

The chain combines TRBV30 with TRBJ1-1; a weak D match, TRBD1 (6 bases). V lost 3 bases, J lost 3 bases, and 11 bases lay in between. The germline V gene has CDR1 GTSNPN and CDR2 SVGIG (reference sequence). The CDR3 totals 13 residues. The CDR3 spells CAWSYTGYTEAFF. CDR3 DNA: TGTGCCTGGAGCTATACAGGGTACACTGAAGCTTTCTTT. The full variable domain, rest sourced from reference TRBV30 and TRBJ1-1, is SQTIHQWPATLVQPVGSPLSLECTVEGTSNPNLYWYRQAAGRGLQLLFYSVGIGQISSEVPQNLSASRPQDRQFILSSKKLLLSDSGFYLCAWSYTGYTEAFFGQGTRLTVV.

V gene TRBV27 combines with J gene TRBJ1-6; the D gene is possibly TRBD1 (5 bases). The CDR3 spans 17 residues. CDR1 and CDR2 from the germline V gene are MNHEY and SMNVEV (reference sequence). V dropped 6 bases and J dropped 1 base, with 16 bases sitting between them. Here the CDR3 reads CASSPSWGESYNSPLHF. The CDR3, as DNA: TGTGCCAGCAGCCCGAGTTGGGGGGAGTCCTATAATTCACCCCTCCACTTT.

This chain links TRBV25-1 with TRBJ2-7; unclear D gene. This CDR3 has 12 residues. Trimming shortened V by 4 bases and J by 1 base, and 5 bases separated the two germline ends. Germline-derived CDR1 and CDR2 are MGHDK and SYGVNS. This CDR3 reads CASSADSYEQYF. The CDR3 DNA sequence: TGTGCCAGCAGTGCTGATTCCTACGAGCAGTACTTC.

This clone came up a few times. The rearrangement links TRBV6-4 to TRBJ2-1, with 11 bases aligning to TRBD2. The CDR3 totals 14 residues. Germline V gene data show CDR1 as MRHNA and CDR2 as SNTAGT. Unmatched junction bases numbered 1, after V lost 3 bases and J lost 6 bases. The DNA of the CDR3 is TGTGCCAGCAGTGATAGCGGGGGGGCCAATGAGCAGTTCTTC. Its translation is CASSDSGGANEQFF.

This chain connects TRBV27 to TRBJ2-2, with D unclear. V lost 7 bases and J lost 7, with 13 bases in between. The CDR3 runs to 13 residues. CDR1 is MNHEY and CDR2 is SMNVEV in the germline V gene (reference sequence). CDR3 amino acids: CASTGSYGGELFF. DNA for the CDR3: TGTGCCAGCACTGGGTCGTATGGCGGGGAGCTGTTTTTT.

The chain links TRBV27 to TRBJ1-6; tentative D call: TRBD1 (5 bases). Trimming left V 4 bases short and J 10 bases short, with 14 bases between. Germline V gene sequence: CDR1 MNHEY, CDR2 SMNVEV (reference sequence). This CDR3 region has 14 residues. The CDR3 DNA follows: TGTGCCAGCAGTTCTACAGGCGCCGAATCACCCCTCCACTTT. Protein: CASSSTGAESPLHF.

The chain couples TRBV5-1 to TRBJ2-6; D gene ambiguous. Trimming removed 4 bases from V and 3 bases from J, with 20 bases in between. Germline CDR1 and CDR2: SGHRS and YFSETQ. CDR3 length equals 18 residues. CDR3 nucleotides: TGCGCCAGCAGCGCCCTTTATTGGATCCCTTTTGGGGCCAACGTCCTGACTTTC. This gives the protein CASSALYWIPFGANVLTF.

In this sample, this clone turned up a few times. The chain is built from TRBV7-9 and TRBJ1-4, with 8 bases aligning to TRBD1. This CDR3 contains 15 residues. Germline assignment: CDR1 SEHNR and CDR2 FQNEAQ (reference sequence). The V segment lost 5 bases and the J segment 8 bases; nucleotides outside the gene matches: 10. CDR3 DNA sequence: TGTGCCAGCAGCGTGCCGACAGGGGTAGACGAAAAACTGTTTTTT. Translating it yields CASSVPTGVDEKLFF. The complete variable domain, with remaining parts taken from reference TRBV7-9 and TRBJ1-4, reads DTGVSQNPRHKITKRGQNVTFRCDPISEHNRLYWYRQTLGQGPEFLTYFQNEAQLEKSRLLSDRFSAERPKGSFSTLEIQRTEQGDSAMYLCASSVPTGVDEKLFFGSGTQLSVL.

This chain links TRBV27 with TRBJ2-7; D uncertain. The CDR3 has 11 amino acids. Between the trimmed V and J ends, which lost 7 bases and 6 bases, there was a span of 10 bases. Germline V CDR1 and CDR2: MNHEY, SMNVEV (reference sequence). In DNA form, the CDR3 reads TGTGCCAGCACAATAAACGGCGAGCAGTACTTC. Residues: CASTINGEQYF.

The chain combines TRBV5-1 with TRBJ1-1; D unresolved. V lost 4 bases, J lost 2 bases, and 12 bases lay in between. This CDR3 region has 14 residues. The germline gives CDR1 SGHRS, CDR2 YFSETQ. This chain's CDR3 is CASSGTAFNTEAFF. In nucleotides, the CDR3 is TGCGCCAGCAGCGGCACAGCGTTTAACACTGAAGCTTTCTTT.

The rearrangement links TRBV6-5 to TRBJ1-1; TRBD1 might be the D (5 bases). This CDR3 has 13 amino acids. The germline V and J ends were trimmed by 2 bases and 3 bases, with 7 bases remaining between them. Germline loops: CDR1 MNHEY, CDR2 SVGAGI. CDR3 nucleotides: TGTGCCAGCAGTTACGAGGGGTACACTGAAGCTTTCTTT. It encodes CASSYEGYTEAFF.

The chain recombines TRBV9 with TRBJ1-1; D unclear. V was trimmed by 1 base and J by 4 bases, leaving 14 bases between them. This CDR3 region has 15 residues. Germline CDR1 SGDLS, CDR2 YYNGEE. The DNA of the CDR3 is TGTGCCAGCAGCGTATTCGCCGGAGGGCTCACTGAAGCTTTCTTT. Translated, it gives CASSVFAGGLTEAFF. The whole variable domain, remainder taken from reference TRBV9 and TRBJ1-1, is DSGVTQTPKHLITATGQRVTLRCSPRSGDLSVYWYQQSLDQGLQFLIQYYNGEERAKGNILERFSAQQFPDLHSELNLSSLELGDSALYFCASSVFAGGLTEAFFGQGTRLTVV.

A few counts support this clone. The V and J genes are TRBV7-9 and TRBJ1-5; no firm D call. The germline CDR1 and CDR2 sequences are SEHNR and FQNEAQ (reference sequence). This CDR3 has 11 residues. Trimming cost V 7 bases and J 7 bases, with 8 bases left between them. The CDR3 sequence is CASTFEQPQHF. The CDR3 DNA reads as TGTGCCAGCACCTTCGAACAGCCCCAGCATTTT.

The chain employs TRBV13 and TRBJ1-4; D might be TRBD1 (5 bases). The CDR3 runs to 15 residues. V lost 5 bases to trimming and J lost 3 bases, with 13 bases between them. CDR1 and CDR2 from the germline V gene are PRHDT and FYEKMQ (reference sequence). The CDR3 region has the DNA TGTGCCAGCAGCCTGAGGGGAGCGGCTAATGAAAAACTGTTTTTT. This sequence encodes CASSLRGAANEKLFF.